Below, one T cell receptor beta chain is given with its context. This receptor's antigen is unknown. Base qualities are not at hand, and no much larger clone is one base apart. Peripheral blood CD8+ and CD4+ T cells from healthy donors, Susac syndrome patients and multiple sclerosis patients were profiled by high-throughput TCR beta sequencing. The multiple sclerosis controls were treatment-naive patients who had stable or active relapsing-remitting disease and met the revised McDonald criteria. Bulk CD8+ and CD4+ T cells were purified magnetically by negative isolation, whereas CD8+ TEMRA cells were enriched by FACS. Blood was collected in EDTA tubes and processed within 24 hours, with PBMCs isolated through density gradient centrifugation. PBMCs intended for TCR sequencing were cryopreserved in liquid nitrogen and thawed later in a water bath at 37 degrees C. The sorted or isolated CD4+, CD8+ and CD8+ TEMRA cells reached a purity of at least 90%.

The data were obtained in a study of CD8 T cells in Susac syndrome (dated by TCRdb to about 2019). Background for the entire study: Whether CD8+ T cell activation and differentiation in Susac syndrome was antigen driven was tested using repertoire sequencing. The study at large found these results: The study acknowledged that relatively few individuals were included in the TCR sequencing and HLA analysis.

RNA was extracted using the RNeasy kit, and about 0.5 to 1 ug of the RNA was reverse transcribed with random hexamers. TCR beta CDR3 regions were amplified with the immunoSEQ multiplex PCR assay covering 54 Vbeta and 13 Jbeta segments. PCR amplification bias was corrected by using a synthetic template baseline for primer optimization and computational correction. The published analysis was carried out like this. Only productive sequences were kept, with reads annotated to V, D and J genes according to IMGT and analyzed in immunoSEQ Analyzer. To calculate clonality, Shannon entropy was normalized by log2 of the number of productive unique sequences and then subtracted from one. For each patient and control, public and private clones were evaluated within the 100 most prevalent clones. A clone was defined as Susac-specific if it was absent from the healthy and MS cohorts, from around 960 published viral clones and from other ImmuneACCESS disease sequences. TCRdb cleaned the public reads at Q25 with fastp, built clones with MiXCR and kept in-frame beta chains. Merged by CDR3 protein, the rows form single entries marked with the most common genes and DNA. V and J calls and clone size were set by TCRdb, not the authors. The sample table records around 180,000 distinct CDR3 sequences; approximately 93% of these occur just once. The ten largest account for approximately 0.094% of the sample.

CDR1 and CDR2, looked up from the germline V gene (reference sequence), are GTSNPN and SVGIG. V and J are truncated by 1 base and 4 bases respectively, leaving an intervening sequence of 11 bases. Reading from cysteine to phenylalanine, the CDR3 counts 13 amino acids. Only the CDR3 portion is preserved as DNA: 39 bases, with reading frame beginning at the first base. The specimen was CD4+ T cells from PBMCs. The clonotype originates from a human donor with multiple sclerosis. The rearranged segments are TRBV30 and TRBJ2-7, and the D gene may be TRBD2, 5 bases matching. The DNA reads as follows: TGTGCCTGGAGTGGAGGCAGGACTTACGAGCAGTACTTC. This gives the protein CAWSGGRTYEQYF.